The present TCR delta chain was sequenced within a study of Vδ1+ human thymocytes. The template was reverse-transcribed extracted RNA. Pooled V-gene forward primers with one constant-region reverse primer generated the CDR3 amplicons by multiplex PCR. TCRdb redid the clone calls on the multiplex PCR reads with CATT. The repertoire consists of some 23,000 delta-chain clones, with 25% to 35% occurring once and the leading ten covering around 1.4%. Deletions cut 3 bases from V and 3 bases from J, with 23 bases between. Germline loops: CDR1 TSWWSYY, CDR2 QGS. CDR3 size: 18 residues. General study results and limits: Thymic TRG and TRD repertoires appeared highly polyclonal, with Gaussian CDR3 length distributions. Despite high sort purity, roughly 18% of thymic T cell receptor delta sequences were Vdelta2.

Vdelta1+ thymocyte sorts reached between roughly 97% and 99.6% purity. Remarks on this clone: The antigen remains unidentified.

The chain links TRDV1 to TRDJ1, with D unclear. The sequence derives from a boy younger than two who had congenital heart surgery. The material sequenced was Vdelta1+ gamma-delta thymocytes from the thymus. The subset denotes: FACS-sorted CD3+ TCRalphabeta- TCRVdelta1+ TCRVdelta2- thymocytes. Here the CDR3 reads CALGDLCPSRNHPDKLIF. The CDR3 DNA sequence: TGTGCTCTTGGGGACCTCTGCCCCAGCCGAAACCACCCCGATAAACTCATCTTT.